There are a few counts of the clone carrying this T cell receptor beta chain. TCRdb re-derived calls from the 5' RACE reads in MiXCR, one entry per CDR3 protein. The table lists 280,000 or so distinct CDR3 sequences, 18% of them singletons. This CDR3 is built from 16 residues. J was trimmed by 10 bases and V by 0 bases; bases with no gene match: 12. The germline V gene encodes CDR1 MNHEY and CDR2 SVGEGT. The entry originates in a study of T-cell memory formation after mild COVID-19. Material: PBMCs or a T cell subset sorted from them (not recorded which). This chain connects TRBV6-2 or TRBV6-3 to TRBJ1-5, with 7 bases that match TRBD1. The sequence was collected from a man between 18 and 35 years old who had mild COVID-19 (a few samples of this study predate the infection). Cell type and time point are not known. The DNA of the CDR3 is TGTGCCAGCAGTTACTCGATTCAGGGGGTTGATCTACCCCAGCATTTT. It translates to CASSYSIQGVDLPQHF.